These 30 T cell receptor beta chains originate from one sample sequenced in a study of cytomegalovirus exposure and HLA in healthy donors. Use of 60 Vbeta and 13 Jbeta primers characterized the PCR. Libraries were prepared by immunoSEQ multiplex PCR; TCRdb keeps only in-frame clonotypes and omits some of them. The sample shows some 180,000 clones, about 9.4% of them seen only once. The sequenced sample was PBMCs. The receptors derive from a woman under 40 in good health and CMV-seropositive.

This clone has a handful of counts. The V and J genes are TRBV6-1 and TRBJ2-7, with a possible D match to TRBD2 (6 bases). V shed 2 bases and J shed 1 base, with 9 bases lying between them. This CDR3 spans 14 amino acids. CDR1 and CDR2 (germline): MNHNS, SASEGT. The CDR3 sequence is CASSETGTSYEQYF. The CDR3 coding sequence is TGTGCCAGCAGTGAAACGGGGACTTCCTACGAGCAGTACTTC.

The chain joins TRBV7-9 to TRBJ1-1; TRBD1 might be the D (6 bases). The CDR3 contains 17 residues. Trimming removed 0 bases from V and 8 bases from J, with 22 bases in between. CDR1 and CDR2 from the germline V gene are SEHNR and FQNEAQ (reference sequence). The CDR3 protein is CASSLASSGTSSGEAFF. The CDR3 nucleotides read TGTGCCAGCAGCTTAGCTTCCTCGGGGACATCTTCAGGGGAAGCTTTCTTT.

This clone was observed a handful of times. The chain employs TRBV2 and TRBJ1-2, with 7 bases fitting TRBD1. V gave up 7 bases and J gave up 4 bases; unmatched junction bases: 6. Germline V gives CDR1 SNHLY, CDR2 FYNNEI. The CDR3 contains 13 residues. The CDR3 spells CASTTQGLYGYTF. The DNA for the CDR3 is TGTGCCAGCACGACACAGGGGCTCTATGGCTACACCTTC.

The CDR3 reads CASSAAGGTYEQYF. DNA for the CDR3: TGCGCCAGCAGCGCAGCGGGAGGAACCTACGAGCAGTACTTC. The gene calls are TRBV5-1 and TRBJ2-7, with TRBD2 identical over 9 bases. This CDR3 region has 14 residues. Trimming took 4 bases from V and 2 from J; bases not matched to a gene: 4. The germline CDR1 and CDR2 sequences are SGHRS and YFSETQ.

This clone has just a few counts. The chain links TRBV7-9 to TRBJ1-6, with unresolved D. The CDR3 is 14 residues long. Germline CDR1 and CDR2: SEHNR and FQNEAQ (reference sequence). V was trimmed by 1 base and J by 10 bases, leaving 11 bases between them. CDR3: CASSLVGSGSPLHF. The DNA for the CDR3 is TGTGCCAGCAGCTTAGTAGGGAGTGGATCACCCCTCCACTTT.

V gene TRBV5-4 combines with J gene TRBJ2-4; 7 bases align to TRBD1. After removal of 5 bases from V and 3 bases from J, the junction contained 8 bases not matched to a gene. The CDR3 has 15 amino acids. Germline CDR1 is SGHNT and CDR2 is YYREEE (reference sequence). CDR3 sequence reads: CASSPRQGSKNIQYF. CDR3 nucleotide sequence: TGTGCCAGCAGTCCTAGACAGGGAAGCAAAAACATTCAGTACTTC.

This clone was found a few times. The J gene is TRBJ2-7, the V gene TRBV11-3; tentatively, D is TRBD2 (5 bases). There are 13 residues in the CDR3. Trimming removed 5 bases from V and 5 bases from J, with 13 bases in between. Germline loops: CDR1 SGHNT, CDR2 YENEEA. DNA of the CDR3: TGTGCCAGCAGCCCTGGACTTCTCCACGAGCAGTACTTC. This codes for CASSPGLLHEQYF.

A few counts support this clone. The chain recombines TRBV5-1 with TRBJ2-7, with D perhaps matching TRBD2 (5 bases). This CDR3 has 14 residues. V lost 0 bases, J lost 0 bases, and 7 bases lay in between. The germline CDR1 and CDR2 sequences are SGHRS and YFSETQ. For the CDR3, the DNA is TGCGCCAGCAGCTTGGAAGGGAGCTCCTACGAGCAGTACTTC. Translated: CASSLEGSSYEQYF.

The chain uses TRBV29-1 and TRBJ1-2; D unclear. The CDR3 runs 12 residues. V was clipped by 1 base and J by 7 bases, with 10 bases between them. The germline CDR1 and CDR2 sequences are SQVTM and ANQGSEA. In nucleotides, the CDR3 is TGCAGCGTTGAAGGAGGGCGGGGTGGCTACACCTTC. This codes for CSVEGGRGGYTF.

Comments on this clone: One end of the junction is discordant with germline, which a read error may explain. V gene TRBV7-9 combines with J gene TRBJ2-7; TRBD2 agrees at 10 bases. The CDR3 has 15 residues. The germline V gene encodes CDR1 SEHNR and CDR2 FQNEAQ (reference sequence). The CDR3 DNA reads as TGTGCCAGCAGCGTAGCGGGAGGTCCCTCCTACGAGCAGTACTTC. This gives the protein CASSVAGGPSYEQYF.

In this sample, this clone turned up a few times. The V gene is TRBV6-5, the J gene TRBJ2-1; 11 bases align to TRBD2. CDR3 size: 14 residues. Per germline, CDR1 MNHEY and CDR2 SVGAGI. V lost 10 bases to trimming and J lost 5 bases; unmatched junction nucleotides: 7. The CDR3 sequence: CATTTSGKNNEQFF. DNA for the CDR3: TGTGCCACCACGACTAGCGGGAAGAACAATGAGCAGTTCTTC.

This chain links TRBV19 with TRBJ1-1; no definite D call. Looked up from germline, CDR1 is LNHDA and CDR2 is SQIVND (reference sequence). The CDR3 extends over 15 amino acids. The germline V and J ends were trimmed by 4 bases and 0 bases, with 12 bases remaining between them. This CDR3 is CASSNRVQMNTEAFF. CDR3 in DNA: TGTGCCAGTAGTAATCGTGTACAGATGAACACTGAAGCTTTCTTT.

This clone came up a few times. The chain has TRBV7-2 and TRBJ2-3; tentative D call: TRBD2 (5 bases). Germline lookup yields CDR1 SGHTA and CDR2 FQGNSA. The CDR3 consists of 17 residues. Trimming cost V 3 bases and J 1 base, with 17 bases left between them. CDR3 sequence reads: CASSFQPPSLGTDTQYF. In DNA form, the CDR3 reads TGTGCCAGCAGCTTTCAGCCCCCTAGCCTCGGCACAGATACGCAGTATTTT.

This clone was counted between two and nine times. As DNA, the CDR3 is TGCGCCAGCAGCATCGACAGCTATAACACCGGGGAGCTGTTTTTT. It yields the protein CASSIDSYNTGELFF. This chain connects TRBV5-1 to TRBJ2-2; possibly TRBD1 for D (5 bases). Trimming shortened V by 4 bases and J by 2 bases, and 12 bases separated the two germline ends. This CDR3 has 15 amino acids. Germline V gene lookup returns CDR1 SGHRS and CDR2 YFSETQ.

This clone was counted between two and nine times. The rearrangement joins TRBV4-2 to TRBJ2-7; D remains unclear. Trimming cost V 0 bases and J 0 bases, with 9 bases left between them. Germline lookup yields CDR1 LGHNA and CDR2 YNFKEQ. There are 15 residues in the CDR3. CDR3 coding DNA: TGTGCCAGCAGCCAAGAGGGCAGCCTCTCCTACGAGCAGTACTTC. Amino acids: CASSQEGSLSYEQYF.

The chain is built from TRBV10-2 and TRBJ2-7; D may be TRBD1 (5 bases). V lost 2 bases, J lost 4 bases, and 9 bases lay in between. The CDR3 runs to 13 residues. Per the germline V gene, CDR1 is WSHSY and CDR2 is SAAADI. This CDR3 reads CASSEIDRYEQYF. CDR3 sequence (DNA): TGCGCCAGCAGTGAGATCGACAGATACGAGCAGTACTTC.

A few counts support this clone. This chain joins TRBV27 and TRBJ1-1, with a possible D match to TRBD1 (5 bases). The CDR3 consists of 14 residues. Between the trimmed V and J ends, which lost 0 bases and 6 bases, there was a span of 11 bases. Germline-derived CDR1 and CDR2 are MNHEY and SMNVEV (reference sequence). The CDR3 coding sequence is TGTGCCAGCAGTTTATCCCGGGGGACCGCTGAAGCTTTCTTT. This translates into CASSLSRGTAEAFF.

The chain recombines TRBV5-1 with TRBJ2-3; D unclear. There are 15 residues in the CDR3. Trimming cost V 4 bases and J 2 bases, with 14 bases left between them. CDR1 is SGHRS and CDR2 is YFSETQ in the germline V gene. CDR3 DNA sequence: TGCGCCAGCAGCGTACCCGGGTCTCACACAGATACGCAGTATTTT. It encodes CASSVPGSHTDTQYF.

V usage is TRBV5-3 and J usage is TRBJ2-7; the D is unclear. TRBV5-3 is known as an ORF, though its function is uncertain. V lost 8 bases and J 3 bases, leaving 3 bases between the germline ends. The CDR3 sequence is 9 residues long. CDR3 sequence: CASVYEQYF. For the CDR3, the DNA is TGTGCCAGCGTCTACGAGCAGTACTTC.

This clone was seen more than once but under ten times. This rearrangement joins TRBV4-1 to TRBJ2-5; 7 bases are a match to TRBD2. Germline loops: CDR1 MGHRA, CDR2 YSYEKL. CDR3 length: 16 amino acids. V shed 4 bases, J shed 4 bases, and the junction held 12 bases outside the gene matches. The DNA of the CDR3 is TGCGCCAGCAGCCTAACCTCCGGGACTACCTCAGAGACCCAGTACTTC. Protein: CASSLTSGTTSETQYF.

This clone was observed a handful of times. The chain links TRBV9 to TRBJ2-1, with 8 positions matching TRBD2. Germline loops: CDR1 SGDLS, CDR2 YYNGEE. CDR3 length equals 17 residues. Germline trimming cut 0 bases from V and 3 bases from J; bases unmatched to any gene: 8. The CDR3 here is CASSVATASGYYNEQFF. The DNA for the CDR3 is TGTGCCAGCAGCGTAGCTACGGCTAGCGGGTACTACAATGAGCAGTTCTTC. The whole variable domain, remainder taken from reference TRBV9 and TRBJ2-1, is DSGVTQTPKHLITATGQRVTLRCSPRSGDLSVYWYQQSLDQGLQFLIQYYNGEERAKGNILERFSAQQFPDLHSELNLSSLELGDSALYFCASSVATASGYYNEQFFGPGTRLTVL.

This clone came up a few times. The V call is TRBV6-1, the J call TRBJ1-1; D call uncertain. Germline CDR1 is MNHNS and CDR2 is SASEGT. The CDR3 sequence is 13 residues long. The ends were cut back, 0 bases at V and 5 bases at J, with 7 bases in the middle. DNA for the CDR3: TGTGCCAGCAGTGAAGCGCGGATGACTGAAGCTTTCTTT. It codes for CASSEARMTEAFF.

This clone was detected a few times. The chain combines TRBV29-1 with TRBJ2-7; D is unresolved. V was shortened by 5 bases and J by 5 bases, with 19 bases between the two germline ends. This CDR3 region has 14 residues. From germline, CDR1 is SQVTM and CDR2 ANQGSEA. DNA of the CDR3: TGCAGCGTTTCTGTTCGGGTGAGCGCCGACGAGCAGTACTTC. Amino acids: CSVSVRVSADEQYF.

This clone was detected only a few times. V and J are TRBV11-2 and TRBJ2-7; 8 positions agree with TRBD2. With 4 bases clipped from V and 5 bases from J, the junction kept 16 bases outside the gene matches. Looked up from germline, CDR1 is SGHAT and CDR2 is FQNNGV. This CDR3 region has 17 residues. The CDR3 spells CASSWAPGTSRIHEQYF. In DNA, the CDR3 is TGTGCCAGCAGCTGGGCCCCCGGGACTAGTAGGATCCACGAGCAGTACTTC.

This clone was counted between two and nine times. The CDR3 DNA reads TGTGCCAGCAGCCCGACAGGGGTGGTAACTGAAGCTTTCTTT. Amino acid sequence: CASSPTGVVTEAFF. The chain combines TRBV7-8 with TRBJ1-1, with 8 bases aligning to TRBD1. Germline values: CDR1 SGHVS, CDR2 FQNEAQ. This CDR3 contains 14 residues. J gave up 5 bases and V 5 bases, and 7 bases lay outside the gene matches.

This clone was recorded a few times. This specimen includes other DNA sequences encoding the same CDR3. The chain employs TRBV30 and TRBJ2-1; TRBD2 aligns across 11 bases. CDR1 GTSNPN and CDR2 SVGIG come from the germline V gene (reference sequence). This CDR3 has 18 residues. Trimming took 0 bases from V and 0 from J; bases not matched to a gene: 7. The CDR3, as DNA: TGTGCCTGGAGTGTAATTAGCGGGAGGGCGGGCTCCTACAATGAGCAGTTCTTC. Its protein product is CAWSVISGRAGSYNEQFF.

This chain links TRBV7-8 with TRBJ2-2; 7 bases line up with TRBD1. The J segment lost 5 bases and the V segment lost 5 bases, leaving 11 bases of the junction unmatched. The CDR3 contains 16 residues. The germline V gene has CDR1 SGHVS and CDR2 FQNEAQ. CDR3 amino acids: CASSPNRGLRTGELFF. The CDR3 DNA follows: TGTGCCAGCAGCCCCAACAGGGGCTTGAGGACCGGGGAGCTGTTTTTT.

CDR3 sequence (DNA): TGTGCCAGCAGCGTAGGCCCAGGCAATTACGAGCAGTACTTC. The encoded protein is CASSVGPGNYEQYF. The rearrangement uses TRBV9 and TRBJ2-7; D is unclear. V was cut by 0 bases and J by 4 bases, with 11 bases left in between. The CDR3 runs 14 residues. CDR1 SGDLS and CDR2 YYNGEE come from the germline V gene. Combining the CDR3 with reference TRBV9 and TRBJ2-7 gives the whole variable domain DSGVTQTPKHLITATGQRVTLRCSPRSGDLSVYWYQQSLDQGLQFLIQYYNGEERAKGNILERFSAQQFPDLHSELNLSSLELGDSALYFCASSVGPGNYEQYFGPGTRLTVT.

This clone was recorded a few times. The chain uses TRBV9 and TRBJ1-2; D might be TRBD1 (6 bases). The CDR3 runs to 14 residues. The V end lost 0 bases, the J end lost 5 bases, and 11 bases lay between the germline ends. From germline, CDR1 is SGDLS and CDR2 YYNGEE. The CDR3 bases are TGTGCCAGCAGCGTAGAACAGGGCCCATATGGCTACACCTTC. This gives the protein CASSVEQGPYGYTF.

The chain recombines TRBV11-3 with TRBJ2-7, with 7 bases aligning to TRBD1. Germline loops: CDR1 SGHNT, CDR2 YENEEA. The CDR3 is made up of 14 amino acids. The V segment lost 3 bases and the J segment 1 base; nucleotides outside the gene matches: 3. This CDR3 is CASSLETGSYEQYF. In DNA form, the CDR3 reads TGTGCCAGCAGCTTGGAGACAGGGTCCTACGAGCAGTACTTC.